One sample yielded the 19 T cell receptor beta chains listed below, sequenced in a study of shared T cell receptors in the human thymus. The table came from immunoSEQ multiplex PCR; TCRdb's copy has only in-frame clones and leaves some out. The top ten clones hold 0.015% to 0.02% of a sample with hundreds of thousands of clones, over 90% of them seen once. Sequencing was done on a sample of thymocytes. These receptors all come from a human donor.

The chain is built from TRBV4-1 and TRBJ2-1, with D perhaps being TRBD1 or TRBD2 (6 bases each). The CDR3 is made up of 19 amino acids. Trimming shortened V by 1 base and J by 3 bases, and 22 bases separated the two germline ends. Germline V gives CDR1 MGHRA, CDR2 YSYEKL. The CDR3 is CASSQVLGGCEWFYNEQFF. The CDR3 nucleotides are TGCGCCAGCAGCCAAGTTCTAGGGGGGTGTGAGTGGTTCTACAATGAGCAGTTCTTC.

CDR3 nucleotides: TGTGCCAGCAGCTGGGACAGACAGCCCTACGAGCAGTACTTC. Translating it yields CASSWDRQPYEQYF. The rearrangement uses TRBV5-6 and TRBJ2-7; TRBD1 aligns across 7 bases. The CDR3 covers 14 residues. CDR1 and CDR2 (germline): SGHDT, YYEEEE. With 3 bases clipped from V and 2 bases from J, the junction kept 5 bases outside the gene matches.

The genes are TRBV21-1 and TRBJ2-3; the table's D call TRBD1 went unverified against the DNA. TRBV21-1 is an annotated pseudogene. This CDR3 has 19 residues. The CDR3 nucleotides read TGTGCCAGCAGCGCCACCGGGACAGGGACCGGGCCGTACACAGATACGCAGTATTTT. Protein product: CASSATGTGTGPYTDTQYF.

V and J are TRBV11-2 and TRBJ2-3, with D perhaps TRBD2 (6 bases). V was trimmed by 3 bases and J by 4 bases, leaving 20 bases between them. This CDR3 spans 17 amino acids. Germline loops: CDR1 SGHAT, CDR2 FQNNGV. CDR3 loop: CASSFHLGREESDTQYF. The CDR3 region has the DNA TGTGCCAGCAGCTTCCATCTGGGGCGGGAAGAATCAGATACGCAGTATTTT.

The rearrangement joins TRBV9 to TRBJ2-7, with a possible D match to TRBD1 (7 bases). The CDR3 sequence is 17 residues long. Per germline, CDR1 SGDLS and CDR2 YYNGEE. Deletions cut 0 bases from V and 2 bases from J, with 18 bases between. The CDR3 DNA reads TGTGCCAGCAGCGTAGCTACAGAGGGGGCGGGACCCTACGAGCAGTACTTC. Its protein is CASSVATEGAGPYEQYF.

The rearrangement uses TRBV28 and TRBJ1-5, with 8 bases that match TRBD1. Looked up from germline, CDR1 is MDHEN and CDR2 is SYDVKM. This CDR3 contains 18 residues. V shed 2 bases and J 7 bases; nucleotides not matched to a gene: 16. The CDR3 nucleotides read TGTGCCAGCAGTTTAAGGGGGTCATACCAGGGGGCTTACCAGCCCCAGCATTTT. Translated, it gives CASSLRGSYQGAYQPQHF. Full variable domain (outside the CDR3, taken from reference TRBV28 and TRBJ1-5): DVKVTQSSRYLVKRTGEKVFLECVQDMDHENMFWYRQDPGLGLRLIYFSYDVKMKEKGDIPEGYSVSREKKERFSLILESASTNQTSMYLCASSLRGSYQGAYQPQHFGDGTRLSIL.

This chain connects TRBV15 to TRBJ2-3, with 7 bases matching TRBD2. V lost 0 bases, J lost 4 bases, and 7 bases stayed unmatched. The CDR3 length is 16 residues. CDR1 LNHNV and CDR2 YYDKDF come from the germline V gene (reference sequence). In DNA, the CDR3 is TGTGCCACCAGCAGAGATAGAGGACTAGTTTCAGATACGCAGTATTTT. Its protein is CATSRDRGLVSDTQYF.

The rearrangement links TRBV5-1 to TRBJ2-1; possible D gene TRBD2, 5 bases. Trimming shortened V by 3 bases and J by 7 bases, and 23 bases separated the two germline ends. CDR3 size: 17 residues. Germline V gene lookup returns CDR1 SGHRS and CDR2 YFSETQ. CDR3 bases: TGCGCCAGCAGCTCCCCTGTTTCGGCGGGTAAAGGGAATGAGCAGTTCTTC. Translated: CASSSPVSAGKGNEQFF.

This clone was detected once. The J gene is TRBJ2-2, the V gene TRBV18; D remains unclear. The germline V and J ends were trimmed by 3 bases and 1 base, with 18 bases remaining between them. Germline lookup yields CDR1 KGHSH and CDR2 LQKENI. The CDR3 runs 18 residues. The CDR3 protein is CASSPKFLPGGNTGELFF. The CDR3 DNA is TGTGCCAGCTCACCGAAGTTCCTCCCTGGCGGGAACACCGGGGAGCTGTTTTTT.

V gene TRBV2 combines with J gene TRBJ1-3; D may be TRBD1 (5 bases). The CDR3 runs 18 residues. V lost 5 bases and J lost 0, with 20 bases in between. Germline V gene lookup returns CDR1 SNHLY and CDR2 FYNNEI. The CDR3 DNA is TGTGCCAGCAGTTACCACTCCAACAGGTTCTTCTCTGGAAACACCATATATTTT. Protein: CASSYHSNRFFSGNTIYF.

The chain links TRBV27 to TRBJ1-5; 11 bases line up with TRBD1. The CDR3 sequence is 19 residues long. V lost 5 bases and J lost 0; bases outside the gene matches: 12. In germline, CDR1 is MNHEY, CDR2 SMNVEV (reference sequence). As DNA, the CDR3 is TGTGCCAGCAGTGTGGACAGGGGGCACCTAGATAATAGCAATCAGCCCCAGCATTTT. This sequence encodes CASSVDRGHLDNSNQPQHF.

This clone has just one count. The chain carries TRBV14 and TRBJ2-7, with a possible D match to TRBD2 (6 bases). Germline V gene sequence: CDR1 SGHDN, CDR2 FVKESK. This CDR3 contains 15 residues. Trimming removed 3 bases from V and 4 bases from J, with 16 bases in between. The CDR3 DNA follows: TGTGCCAGCAGCCATAAAAGGGGACTCGGGTACGAGCAGTACTTC. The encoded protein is CASSHKRGLGYEQYF.

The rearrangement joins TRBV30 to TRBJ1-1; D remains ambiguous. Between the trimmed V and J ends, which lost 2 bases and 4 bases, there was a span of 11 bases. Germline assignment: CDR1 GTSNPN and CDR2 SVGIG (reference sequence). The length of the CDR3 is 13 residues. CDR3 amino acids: CAWSSGLGTEAFF. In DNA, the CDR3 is TGTGCCTGGAGTTCCGGGCTGGGCACTGAAGCTTTCTTT. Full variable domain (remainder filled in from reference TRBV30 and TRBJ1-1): SQTIHQWPATLVQPVGSPLSLECTVEGTSNPNLYWYRQAAGRGLQLLFYSVGIGQISSEVPQNLSASRPQDRQFILSSKKLLLSDSGFYLCAWSSGLGTEAFFGQGTRLTVV.

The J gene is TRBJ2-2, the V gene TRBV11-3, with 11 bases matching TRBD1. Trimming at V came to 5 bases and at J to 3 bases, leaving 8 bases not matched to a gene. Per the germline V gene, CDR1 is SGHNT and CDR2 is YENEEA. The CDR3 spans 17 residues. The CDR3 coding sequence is TGTGCCAGCAGCACAAACAGGGGACAGGGGGACACCGGGGAGCTGTTTTTT. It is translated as CASSTNRGQGDTGELFF.

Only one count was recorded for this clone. The CDR3 DNA reads as TGTGCCAGCAGTTTATCTGGACAGGGTGGTGAAGCTTTCTTT. Amino acids: CASSLSGQGGEAFF. The chain joins TRBV28 to TRBJ1-1, with TRBD1 matching over 8 bases. The V gene end was trimmed by 1 base and the J gene end by 7 bases; junction bases not matched to a gene: 5. The CDR3 totals 14 residues. Germline CDR1 is MDHEN and CDR2 is SYDVKM.

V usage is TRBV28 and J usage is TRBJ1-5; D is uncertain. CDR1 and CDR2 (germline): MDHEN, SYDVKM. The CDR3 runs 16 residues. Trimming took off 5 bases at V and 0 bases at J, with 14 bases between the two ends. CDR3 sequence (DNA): TGTGCCAGCAGTAGGATCGGGCGGGGTAGCAATCAGCCCCAGCATTTT. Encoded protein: CASSRIGRGSNQPQHF.

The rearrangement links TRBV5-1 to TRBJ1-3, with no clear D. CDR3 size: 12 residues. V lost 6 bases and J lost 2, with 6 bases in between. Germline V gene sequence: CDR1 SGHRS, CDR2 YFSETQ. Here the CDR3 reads CASKTAGNTIYF. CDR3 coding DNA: TGCGCCAGCAAAACCGCTGGAAACACCATATATTTT.

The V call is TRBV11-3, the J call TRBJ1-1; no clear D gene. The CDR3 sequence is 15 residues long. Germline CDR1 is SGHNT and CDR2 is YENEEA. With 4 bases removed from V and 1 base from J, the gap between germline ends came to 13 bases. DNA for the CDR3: TGTGCCAGCAGCTCCCGCTCGGGGTGGAACACTGAAGCTTTCTTT. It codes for CASSSRSGWNTEAFF.

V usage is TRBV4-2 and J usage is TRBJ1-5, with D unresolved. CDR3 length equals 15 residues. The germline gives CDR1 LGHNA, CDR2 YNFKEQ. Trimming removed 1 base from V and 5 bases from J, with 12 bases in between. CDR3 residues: CASSQAVGGDQPQHF. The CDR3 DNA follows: TGTGCCAGCAGCCAAGCGGTGGGAGGAGATCAGCCCCAGCATTTT.